The sequence of this TCR beta chain was determined in a study of regulatory T cells in long-lasting Graves disease. This clonotype was seen ten or more times. The antigen remains unidentified. iRepertoire HTBI primers and Arm-PCR of CDR3 regions built TCR beta libraries. TCRdb ran MiXCR on the multiplex PCR reads and lists one entry per CDR3 protein. The sample contains 580,000 or so distinct CDR3 sequences, roughly 16% of which appear only once. Study results and limitations: Persistent patients shared more public clonotypes (around 3,000) than new patients (roughly 970). TRBV28 was favored in persistent disease, as were TRBJ1-2 and TRBJ2-5.

Per germline, CDR1 SNHLY and CDR2 FYNNEI. V was clipped by 4 bases and J by 0 bases; unmatched bases: 4. The CDR3 covers 15 residues. Time point reported: newly diagnosed GD, antithyroid drugs for less than 3 months. Scientists built the TCR library using RNA that was extracted from PBMCs. The authors drew patients from an endocrinology department in Xi'an, China. Separately, the same data were catalogued under a study of T cells in Graves' hyperthyroidism and ophthalmopathy. Per that study: Most thyroid-expanded clonotypes above 0.001 were also found in blood.

The sample here was peripheral blood mononuclear cells (PBMCs), taken at new diagnosis, from a patient treated with antithyroid drugs. This receptor was obtained from a young man with Graves disease. V gene TRBV2 combines with J gene TRBJ2-7; TRBD1 matches 9 bases. The CDR3 protein is CASSGTGDLSYEQYF. CDR3 in DNA: TGTGCCAGCAGTGGGACAGGGGACCTCTCCTACGAGCAGTACTTC.